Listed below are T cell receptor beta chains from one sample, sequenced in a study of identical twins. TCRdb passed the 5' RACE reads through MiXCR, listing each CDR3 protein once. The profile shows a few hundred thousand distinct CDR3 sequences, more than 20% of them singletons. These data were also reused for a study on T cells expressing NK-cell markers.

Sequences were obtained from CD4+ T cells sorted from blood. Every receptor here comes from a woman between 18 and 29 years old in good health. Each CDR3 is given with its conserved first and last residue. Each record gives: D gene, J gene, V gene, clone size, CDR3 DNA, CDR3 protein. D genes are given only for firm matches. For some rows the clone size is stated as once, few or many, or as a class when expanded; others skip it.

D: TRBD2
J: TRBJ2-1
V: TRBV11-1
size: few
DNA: TGTGCCAGCAGCCTCTCCGGGACTAGCGGGGTGAGCTCCTACAATGAGCAGTTCTTC
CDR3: CASSLSGTSGVSSYNEQFF

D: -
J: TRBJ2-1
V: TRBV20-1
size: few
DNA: TGCAGTGCTATAGAAAGCACCCACAATGAGCAGTTCTTC
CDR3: CSAIESTHNEQFF

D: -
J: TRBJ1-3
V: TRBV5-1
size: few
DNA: TGCGCCAGCAAAATGAGTCAAGGAACTGGAAACACCATATATTTT
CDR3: CASKMSQGTGNTIYF

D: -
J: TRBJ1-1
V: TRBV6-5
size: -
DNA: TGTGCCAGCAGTTACAGCTCGGGAGCTTTCTTT
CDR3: CASSYSSGAFF

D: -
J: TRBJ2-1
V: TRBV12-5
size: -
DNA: TGTGCTAGTGGTTTGGTACAAGCGATCAATGAGCAGTTCTTC
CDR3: CASGLVQAINEQFF

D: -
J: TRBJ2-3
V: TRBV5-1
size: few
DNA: TGCGCCAGCAGCTCGCCGGTGGGACTCGGAGATACGCAGTATTTT
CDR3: CASSSPVGLGDTQYF

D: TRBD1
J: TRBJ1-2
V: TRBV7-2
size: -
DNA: TGTGCCAGCAGCAAGGGGGCCAGGCGAGGCTACACCTTC
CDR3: CASSKGARRGYTF

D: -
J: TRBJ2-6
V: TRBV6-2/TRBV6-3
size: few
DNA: TGTGCCAGCAGCCAAGGGCTCGGGGCCAACGTCCTGACTTTC
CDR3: CASSQGLGANVLTF

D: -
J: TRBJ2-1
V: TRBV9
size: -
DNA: TGTGCCAGCAGCGTCCCCCCCGCGACAGCATACAATGAGCAGTTCTTC
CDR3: CASSVPPATAYNEQFF

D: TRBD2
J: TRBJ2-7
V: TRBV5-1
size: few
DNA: TGCGCCAGCAGCTTACCCAGCGGGGGAAACTCCTACGAGCAGTACTTC
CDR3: CASSLPSGGNSYEQYF